Listed below are T cell receptor beta chains from one sample, sequenced in a study of response to subunit inactivated influenza vaccine. In TCRdb, the RT-PCR reads were re-called with MiXCR into one record per CDR3 protein. Here the sample spans hundreds of thousands of distinct CDR3 sequences, 12% being singletons. The sequences come from PBMCs from blood, collected on the day of vaccination. The receptors were sampled from a man aged 50 or older who received an inactivated influenza vaccine. The CDR3 runs from the conserved cysteine through the conserved F or W. A D gene is named only where the DNA matches it firmly. Some rows have no size entry. The others give once, few or many, or a class for an expanded clone.

d_gene: TRBD1; abundance: many; j_gene: TRBJ1-2; v_gene: TRBV28; CDR3nt: TGTGCCAGCAGCTTAGCAGGGGGCGGTGGCTACACCTTC; CDR3aa: CASSLAGGGGYTF
d_gene: TRBD2; abundance: many; j_gene: TRBJ2-1; v_gene: TRBV6-4; CDR3nt: TGTGCCAGCCGTCCCAGGCCGCCGGGACTAGCGGGAGGGGGAAGCTCCTACAATGAGCAGTTCTTC; CDR3aa: CASRPRPPGLAGGGSSYNEQFF
d_gene: -; abundance: -; j_gene: TRBJ2-6; v_gene: TRBV28; CDR3nt: TGTGCCAGCAGCAGGGGAGGCTCACCTACGACCGGGGCCAACGTCCTGACTTTC; CDR3aa: CASSRGGSPTTGANVLTF
d_gene: TRBD2; abundance: -; j_gene: TRBJ2-1; v_gene: TRBV6-1; CDR3nt: TGTGCCAGCAGCCCTGCTAGCGGGAGGATCCTTTACAATGAGCAGTTCTTC; CDR3aa: CASSPASGRILYNEQFF
d_gene: TRBD2; abundance: -; j_gene: TRBJ2-5; v_gene: TRBV7-6; CDR3nt: TGTGCCAGCAGGGGGGGGGACCCGCGGGGCCAAGAGACCCAGTACTTC; CDR3aa: CASRGGDPRGQETQYF
d_gene: TRBD1; abundance: few; j_gene: TRBJ1-5; v_gene: TRBV12-3/TRBV12-4; CDR3nt: TGTGCCAGCAGGGACAGGTTTAGCAATCAGCCCCAGCATTTT; CDR3aa: CASRDRFSNQPQHF
d_gene: TRBD2; abundance: many; j_gene: TRBJ2-7; v_gene: TRBV11-2; CDR3nt: TGTGCCAGCAGCTTAGGCGGGGGTGGTTACGAGCAGTACTTC; CDR3aa: CASSLGGGGYEQYF
d_gene: -; abundance: few; j_gene: TRBJ2-2; v_gene: TRBV11-2; CDR3nt: TGTGCCAGCAGCTTAGATCTAACTACCGGGGAGCTGTTTTTT; CDR3aa: CASSLDLTTGELFF
d_gene: TRBD2; abundance: -; j_gene: TRBJ2-1; v_gene: TRBV4-2; CDR3nt: TGTGCCAGCAGCCGAACGACTAGCGGGATGTCCAATGAGCAGTTCTTC; CDR3aa: CASSRTTSGMSNEQFF
d_gene: -; abundance: many; j_gene: TRBJ2-2; v_gene: TRBV12-3/TRBV12-4; CDR3nt: TGTGCCAGCAGTCGTATCGGGACCACCGGGGAGCTGTTTTTT; CDR3aa: CASSRIGTTGELFF
d_gene: -; abundance: -; j_gene: TRBJ2-7; v_gene: TRBV9; CDR3nt: TGTGCCAGCAGCACGGGACCGGGCCTACCAGGGGAGCAGTACTTC; CDR3aa: CASSTGPGLPGEQYF
d_gene: -; abundance: -; j_gene: TRBJ2-2; v_gene: TRBV24-1; CDR3nt: TGTGCCACCAGTGGGGAACGATACACCGGGGAGCTGTTTTTT; CDR3aa: CATSGERYTGELFF
d_gene: -; abundance: -; j_gene: TRBJ2-7; v_gene: TRBV7-2; CDR3nt: TGTGCCAGCAGCTTAAGAGTTGGCACCTACGAGCAGTACTTC; CDR3aa: CASSLRVGTYEQYF
d_gene: -; abundance: few; j_gene: TRBJ2-3; v_gene: TRBV20-1; CDR3nt: TGCAGTGTACCCTTCATACTTAGCACAGATACGCAGTATTTT; CDR3aa: CSVPFILSTDTQYF
d_gene: TRBD1; abundance: few; j_gene: TRBJ2-2; v_gene: TRBV4-3; CDR3nt: TGCGCCAGCAGCCAAGGGCGACAGGGGACCGGGGAGCTGTTTTTT; CDR3aa: CASSQGRQGTGELFF
d_gene: -; abundance: -; j_gene: TRBJ2-1; v_gene: TRBV12-3/TRBV12-4; CDR3nt: TGTGCCAGCAGTTTCCGGGGGCTCGATGAGCAGTTCTTC; CDR3aa: CASSFRGLDEQFF
d_gene: -; abundance: -; j_gene: TRBJ2-1; v_gene: TRBV20-1; CDR3nt: TGCAGTGCTAGAGATCTAAATGAGCAGTTCTTC; CDR3aa: CSARDLNEQFF
d_gene: TRBD2; abundance: -; j_gene: TRBJ2-1; v_gene: TRBV12-3/TRBV12-4; CDR3nt: TGTGCCAGCAGCGGGACTAGCGGACTCAATGAGCAGTTCTTC; CDR3aa: CASSGTSGLNEQFF
d_gene: -; abundance: -; j_gene: TRBJ2-7; v_gene: TRBV11-2; CDR3nt: TGTGCCAGCAGCTTCCAGGGAGGGGGCGGGTACGAGCAGTACTTC; CDR3aa: CASSFQGGGGYEQYF
d_gene: -; abundance: -; j_gene: TRBJ2-6; v_gene: TRBV15; CDR3nt: TGTGCCACCAGCAGAGCAGGAGCTGGGGCCAACGTCCTGACTTTC; CDR3aa: CATSRAGAGANVLTF
d_gene: -; abundance: few; j_gene: TRBJ2-7; v_gene: TRBV3-1; CDR3nt: TGTGCCAGCAGCCAGGAAGGACGGCGCGAGCAGTACTTC; CDR3aa: CASSQEGRREQYF
d_gene: -; abundance: -; j_gene: TRBJ2-7; v_gene: TRBV4-3; CDR3nt: TGCGCCAGCAGCCAAGGGGTCCAGGGGACCTCCTACGAGCAGTACTTC; CDR3aa: CASSQGVQGTSYEQYF
d_gene: -; abundance: -; j_gene: TRBJ2-5; v_gene: TRBV29-1; CDR3nt: TGCAGCGTTCTGCCTTGGCGTGAACAAGAGACCCAGTACTTC; CDR3aa: CSVLPWREQETQYF
d_gene: -; abundance: few; j_gene: TRBJ1-2; v_gene: TRBV20-1; CDR3nt: TGCAGTGCTAGTTACAGCTTCTATGGCTACACCTTC; CDR3aa: CSASYSFYGYTF
d_gene: -; abundance: -; j_gene: TRBJ2-2; v_gene: TRBV20-1; CDR3nt: TGCAGTGCTACTTCAAATTCGAACACCGGGGAGCTGTTTTTT; CDR3aa: CSATSNSNTGELFF
d_gene: -; abundance: many; j_gene: TRBJ2-1; v_gene: TRBV7-2; CDR3nt: TGTGCCAGCAGCTTAGCGCTACGTGAGCAGTTCTTC; CDR3aa: CASSLALREQFF
d_gene: TRBD1; abundance: few; j_gene: TRBJ2-7; v_gene: TRBV4-2; CDR3nt: TGTGCCAGCAGCCAGTCCAGGGGGCGGTTCGACGAGCAGTACTTC; CDR3aa: CASSQSRGRFDEQYF
d_gene: -; abundance: many; j_gene: TRBJ2-3; v_gene: TRBV3-1; CDR3nt: TGTGCCAGCAGCCAAGGGGACTTTAGCACAGATACGCAGTATTTT; CDR3aa: CASSQGDFSTDTQYF
d_gene: -; abundance: few; j_gene: TRBJ2-3; v_gene: TRBV7-2; CDR3nt: TGTGCCAGCAGGAAGGCGGGAGGACAGGGTACGCAGTATTTT; CDR3aa: CASRKAGGQGTQYF
d_gene: TRBD2; abundance: many; j_gene: TRBJ2-1; v_gene: TRBV6-5; CDR3nt: TGTGCCAGCAGTCACCTAGCGGGGGGAATCAACAATGAGCAGTTCTTC; CDR3aa: CASSHLAGGINNEQFF
d_gene: TRBD2; abundance: few; j_gene: TRBJ2-5; v_gene: TRBV12-3/TRBV12-4; CDR3nt: TGTGCCAGCAGGCACGGACTAGCGGTGGAGACCCAGTACTTC; CDR3aa: CASRHGLAVETQYF
d_gene: TRBD2; abundance: few; j_gene: TRBJ2-4; v_gene: TRBV18; CDR3nt: TGTGCCAGCTCATTTACCGGGAGGGAAAACATTCAGTACTTC; CDR3aa: CASSFTGRENIQYF
d_gene: TRBD2; abundance: -; j_gene: TRBJ2-6; v_gene: TRBV9; CDR3nt: TGTGCCAGCAGCTTGAAGACTAGCGGAGCGTCTGGGGCCAACGTCCTGACTTTC; CDR3aa: CASSLKTSGASGANVLTF
d_gene: -; abundance: many; j_gene: TRBJ2-5; v_gene: TRBV10-3; CDR3nt: TGTGCCATCAGTGAAGGTCCGGGTCAAGAGACCCAGTACTTC; CDR3aa: CAISEGPGQETQYF
d_gene: -; abundance: -; j_gene: TRBJ2-2; v_gene: TRBV18; CDR3nt: TGTGCCAGCTCACCACCGCTGGGGGCTTACACCGGGGAGCTGTTTTTT; CDR3aa: CASSPPLGAYTGELFF
d_gene: -; abundance: -; j_gene: TRBJ2-3; v_gene: TRBV6-2/TRBV6-3; CDR3nt: TGTGCCAGCACACTATCGGCGCCTCGTGGAGATACGCAGTATTTT; CDR3aa: CASTLSAPRGDTQYF
d_gene: TRBD2; abundance: many; j_gene: TRBJ2-1; v_gene: TRBV20-1; CDR3nt: TGCAGTGCTGGACGAGCGGGAGGGGGAGACGAGCAGTTCTTC; CDR3aa: CSAGRAGGGDEQFF
d_gene: -; abundance: few; j_gene: TRBJ2-1; v_gene: TRBV7-8; CDR3nt: TGTGCCAGCACCCCAGGGGCGGGCCCAGTGAACAATGAGCAGTTCTTC; CDR3aa: CASTPGAGPVNNEQFF
d_gene: -; abundance: -; j_gene: TRBJ2-1; v_gene: TRBV7-2; CDR3nt: TGTGCCAGCAGCTTAGCCGGGGGTTGGGCTGGCAATGAGCAGTTCTTC; CDR3aa: CASSLAGGWAGNEQFF
d_gene: TRBD2; abundance: few; j_gene: TRBJ2-3; v_gene: TRBV3-1; CDR3nt: TGTGCCAGCAGCCAAGAGCTAGCGGGAGAGAGACGAAGCACAGATACGCAGTATTTT; CDR3aa: CASSQELAGERRSTDTQYF
d_gene: TRBD2; abundance: many; j_gene: TRBJ2-7; v_gene: TRBV5-1; CDR3nt: TGCGCCAGCAGCCAAACTAGCGGGAGGGCCTACGAGCAGTACTTC; CDR3aa: CASSQTSGRAYEQYF
d_gene: -; abundance: few; j_gene: TRBJ1-1; v_gene: TRBV5-6; CDR3nt: TGTGCCAGCAGCTTGGCGGGGGGTCAAGAAGCTTTCTTT; CDR3aa: CASSLAGGQEAFF
d_gene: TRBD1; abundance: many; j_gene: TRBJ2-1; v_gene: TRBV20-1; CDR3nt: TGCAGTGCTAAAAACAGGGGCCTCTACAATGAGCAGTTCTTC; CDR3aa: CSAKNRGLYNEQFF
d_gene: TRBD1; abundance: many; j_gene: TRBJ2-1; v_gene: TRBV5-1; CDR3nt: TGCGCCAGCAGCTCGGGACAGGGTTCGCTCTATGAGCAGTTCTTC; CDR3aa: CASSSGQGSLYEQFF
d_gene: TRBD2; abundance: few; j_gene: TRBJ2-5; v_gene: TRBV6-2/TRBV6-3; CDR3nt: TGTGCCAGCAGAAGGACTAGCGGGCAAGAGACCCAGTACTTC; CDR3aa: CASRRTSGQETQYF
d_gene: TRBD1; abundance: few; j_gene: TRBJ1-6; v_gene: TRBV6-2/TRBV6-3; CDR3nt: TGTGCCAGCAGTCCCCTGGGACAGGGCGTTAATTCACCCCTCCACTTT; CDR3aa: CASSPLGQGVNSPLHF
d_gene: -; abundance: -; j_gene: TRBJ2-1; v_gene: TRBV24-1; CDR3nt: TGTGCCACCAGTGGTCCGGGACAGGGGAGACTAGCGGCCGACAATGAGCAGTTCTTC; CDR3aa: CATSGPGQGRLAADNEQFF
d_gene: -; abundance: -; j_gene: TRBJ2-4; v_gene: TRBV29-1; CDR3nt: TGCAGCGTCGCATCTATGGGGGTAACCAAAAACATTCAGTACTTC; CDR3aa: CSVASMGVTKNIQYF